These 29 T cell receptor beta chains share one sample of origin, sequenced in a study of blood T cell repertoires in COVID-19. The data were produced by immunoSEQ multiplex PCR, yet TCRdb's version contains in-frame clones alone and is incomplete. The sample lists about 280,000 clones, around nine tenths occurring once. Sample: PBMCs or T cells enriched from blood (not recorded which). These receptors all come from a middle-aged woman who had recovered from COVID-19.

The chain carries TRBV11-1 and TRBJ2-1; 8 bases map to TRBD1. The CDR3 covers 15 residues. J gave up 0 bases and V 8 bases, and 6 bases lay outside the gene matches. The V gene's germline CDR1 is SGHAT and CDR2 FQDESV (reference sequence). The CDR3 nucleotides read TGTGCCAGCGCCAGAGGACAGGGCTCCTACAATGAGCAGTTCTTC. Encoded protein: CASARGQGSYNEQFF. The variable domain in full, with the rest retrieved from reference TRBV11-1 and TRBJ2-1, is EAEVAQSPRYKITEKSQAVAFWCDPISGHATLYWYRQILGQGPELLVQFQDESVVDDSQLPKDRFSAERLKGVDSTLKIQPAELGDSAMYLCASARGQGSYNEQFFGPGTRLTVL.

Remarks on this clone: Other DNA sequences in the same sample also yield this CDR3. V is TRBV28 and J is TRBJ1-5, with D unclear. V lost 6 bases, J lost 1 base, and 4 bases lay in between. CDR3 length: 12 amino acids. Germline lookup yields CDR1 MDHEN and CDR2 SYDVKM. DNA for the CDR3: TGTGCCAGCAGGTCAAGCAATCAGCCCCAGCATTTT. Its translation: CASRSSNQPQHF.

The chain is built from TRBV2 and TRBJ2-7, with 9 bases lining up with TRBD1. CDR3 size: 14 residues. The V gene's germline CDR1 is SNHLY and CDR2 FYNNEI. The V segment lost 4 bases and the J segment 5 bases; nucleotides outside the gene matches: 6. CDR3 in amino acids: CASSGGTGRNEQYF. CDR3 DNA sequence: TGTGCCAGCAGTGGAGGGACAGGGCGTAACGAGCAGTACTTC. Full variable domain (remainder filled in from reference TRBV2 and TRBJ2-7): EPEVTQTPSHQVTQMGQEVILRCVPISNHLYFYWYRQILGQKVEFLVSFYNNEISEKSEIFDDQFSVERPDGSNFTLKIRSTKLEDSAMYFCASSGGTGRNEQYFGPGTRLTVT.

The chain links TRBV25-1 to TRBJ1-6, with 9 bases aligning to TRBD1. The CDR3 loop spans 15 amino acids. CDR1 is MGHDK, CDR2 SYGVNS, per germline. With 4 bases clipped from V and 9 bases from J, the junction kept 7 bases outside the gene matches. In nucleotides, the CDR3 is TGTGCCAGCAGTGGGCCGACAGGGGGAAGTTCACCCCTCCACTTT. As protein: CASSGPTGGSSPLHF.

The chain links TRBV6-5 to TRBJ2-3, with 8 bases that match TRBD2. Germline CDR1 is MNHEY and CDR2 is SVGAGI. Trimming removed 6 bases from V and 6 bases from J; junction bases left unmatched: 8. This CDR3 contains 14 residues. In DNA form, the CDR3 reads TGTGCCAGCAGACTAGCGGCGACTCAGGATACGCAGTATTTT. Protein sequence: CASRLAATQDTQYF.

This clone was found once. V usage is TRBV6-2 or TRBV6-3 and J usage is TRBJ1-4; D is undetermined. The ends were cut back, 2 bases at V and 3 bases at J, with 10 bases in the middle. The CDR3 has 15 residues. Germline V gives CDR1 MNHEY, CDR2 SVGEGT. The CDR3, as DNA: TGTGCCAGCAGTTACCGGTTTACAGCTAATGAAAAACTGTTTTTT. Protein product: CASSYRFTANEKLFF.

This chain uses TRBV7-2 with TRBJ2-7, with 8 bases aligning to TRBD2. V trimming: 5 bases; J trimming: 2 bases; junction bases outside the gene matches: 5. The CDR3 totals 14 residues. From germline, CDR1 is SGHTA and CDR2 FQGNSA. CDR3 loop: CASSRGLATYEQYF. CDR3 bases: TGTGCCAGCAGCCGCGGACTAGCAACCTACGAGCAGTACTTC.

There are a few counts of this clone. The chain recombines TRBV2 with TRBJ1-2, with 8 bases lining up with TRBD1. The CDR3 spans 17 residues. V was clipped by 2 bases and J by 4 bases; unmatched bases: 12. Per germline, CDR1 SNHLY and CDR2 FYNNEI. The CDR3 here is CASSERGQVIRGYGYTF. The CDR3 DNA is TGTGCCAGCAGTGAAAGGGGACAGGTCATCAGAGGCTATGGCTACACCTTC.

The chain uses TRBV1 and TRBJ2-3; the table gives TRBD2 as D, unverified against the DNA. TRBV1 is listed as a pseudogene. The CDR3 loop spans 17 amino acids. CDR3 sequence reads: CTSSPSGRYTSTDTQYF. DNA of the CDR3: TGCACCAGCAGCCCTAGCGGGAGGTACACTAGCACAGATACGCAGTATTTT.

This chain uses TRBV7-2 with TRBJ2-1, with 9 positions matching TRBD2. Germline CDR1 and CDR2: SGHTA and FQGNSA. The CDR3 has 15 residues. V gave up 5 bases and J gave up 5 bases; unmatched junction bases: 7. This CDR3 reads CASSILSGGNNEQFF. CDR3 in DNA: TGTGCCAGCAGCATCCTCAGCGGGGGGAACAATGAGCAGTTCTTC.

The V and J genes are TRBV7-9 and TRBJ2-7; 14 bases line up with TRBD2. The CDR3 contains 15 residues. CDR1 and CDR2 (germline): SEHNR, FQNEAQ (reference sequence). J gave up 11 bases and V 5 bases, and 11 bases lay outside the gene matches. CDR3 residues: CASSHGGLAGDPKYF. The CDR3 DNA is TGTGCCAGCAGCCATGGGGGACTAGCGGGAGATCCGAAGTACTTC.

V gene TRBV4-2 combines with J gene TRBJ2-1, with 14 bases aligning to TRBD2. J gave up 8 bases and V 5 bases, and 8 bases lay outside the gene matches. Germline V lookup: CDR1 LGHNA, CDR2 YNFKEQ. The CDR3 contains 16 residues. CDR3 coding DNA: TGTGCCAGCAGCATAACCGGGACTAGCGGGAGCGATGAGCAGTTCTTC. Its translation: CASSITGTSGSDEQFF.

The chain recombines TRBV19 with TRBJ2-1; 14 nucleotides agree with TRBD2. This CDR3 contains 15 residues. Unmatched junction bases numbered 4, after V lost 4 bases and J lost 8 bases. CDR1 and CDR2 (germline): LNHDA, SQIVND (reference sequence). This CDR3 reads CASSTRLAGGYEQFF. CDR3 sequence (DNA): TGTGCCAGTAGTACTCGACTAGCGGGAGGGTATGAGCAGTTCTTC.

This clone was seen a few times. The V gene is TRBV28, the J gene TRBJ1-1; D gene uncertain. CDR1 and CDR2 (germline): MDHEN, SYDVKM. The CDR3 sequence is 13 residues long. V gave up 7 bases and J gave up 2 bases, with 11 bases separating them. CDR3 coding DNA: TGTGCCAGCATTAGGACTGACAACACTGAAGCTTTCTTT. Translated: CASIRTDNTEAFF. Together with reference TRBV28 and TRBJ1-1, the CDR3 gives the full variable domain: DVKVTQSSRYLVKRTGEKVFLECVQDMDHENMFWYRQDPGLGLRLIYFSYDVKMKEKGDIPEGYSVSREKKERFSLILESASTNQTSMYLCASIRTDNTEAFFGQGTRLTVV.

The chain employs TRBV15 and TRBJ2-3; 14 bases map to TRBD2. Germline values: CDR1 LNHNV, CDR2 YYDKDF (reference sequence). The CDR3 is 17 residues long. The junction had 5 bases not matched to a gene; V was cut back by 6 bases and J by 0 bases. CDR3 sequence (DNA): TGTGCCACCAGGACTAGCGGGAGGGCCCCGAGCACAGATACGCAGTATTTT. Protein: CATRTSGRAPSTDTQYF.

V and J are TRBV20-1 and TRBJ2-1; 8 bases match TRBD2. CDR3 length equals 15 residues. Germline CDR1 reads DFQATT; CDR2 reads SNEGSKA (reference sequence). V was clipped by 3 bases and J by 0 bases; unmatched bases: 4. For the CDR3, the DNA is TGCAGTGCTAGTTCCAGCGGGAGCTCCTACAATGAGCAGTTCTTC. It encodes CSASSSGSSYNEQFF.

V gene TRBV19 combines with J gene TRBJ2-2, with D possibly being TRBD1 (6 bases). The V and J ends lost 3 bases and 4 bases respectively, with 12 bases between them. Germline V gene data show CDR1 as LNHDA and CDR2 as SQIVND (reference sequence). CDR3 length: 15 residues. The CDR3 protein is CASSISRGSTGELFF. The CDR3 bases are TGTGCCAGTAGTATTTCCAGGGGATCCACCGGGGAGCTGTTTTTT. Using reference TRBV19 and TRBJ2-2 for the parts outside the CDR3, the full variable domain is DGGITQSPKYLFRKEGQNVTLSCEQNLNHDAMYWYRQDPGQGLRLIYYSQIVNDFQKGDIAEGYSVSREKKESFPLTVTSAQKNPTAFYLCASSISRGSTGELFFGEGSRLTVL.

In DNA form, the CDR3 reads TGTGCCAGCTCACCAAGCGCAGACTCTGGAAACACCATATATTTT. Translated: CASSPSADSGNTIYF. The chain employs TRBV18 and TRBJ1-3; D is unresolved. This CDR3 region has 15 residues. Germline CDR1 and CDR2: KGHSH and LQKENI. V shed 2 bases and J shed 0 bases, with 8 bases lying between them.

The chain combines TRBV28 with TRBJ1-2, with TRBD1 matching 8 bases. This CDR3 is 13 amino acids long. Trimming took 7 bases from V and 4 from J; bases not matched to a gene: 5. The V gene's germline CDR1 is MDHEN and CDR2 SYDVKM. The CDR3 region has the DNA TGTGCCAGCAAAACAGGGGGGGGCTATGGCTACACCTTC. It specifies CASKTGGGYGYTF.

The chain recombines TRBV9 with TRBJ2-5; D is unclear. Per germline, CDR1 SGDLS and CDR2 YYNGEE. The CDR3 totals 15 residues. Trimming left V 4 bases short and J 2 bases short, with 15 bases between. The CDR3 DNA is TGTGCCAGCAGCACCCTAACGCTAGGACAAGAGACCCAGTACTTC. Translation gives CASSTLTLGQETQYF.

V usage is TRBV6-5 and J usage is TRBJ1-4; 8 bases line up with TRBD1. This CDR3 spans 15 amino acids. J gave up 8 bases and V 6 bases, and 11 bases lay outside the gene matches. Germline-derived CDR1 and CDR2 are MNHEY and SVGAGI. The CDR3 spells CASSLLATGGEKLFF. In DNA form, the CDR3 reads TGTGCCAGCAGCTTACTCGCTACAGGGGGGGAAAAACTGTTTTTT.

The J gene is TRBJ1-5, the V gene TRBV12-3 or TRBV12-4; the D is unclear. The CDR3 consists of 13 residues. The V and J ends lost 7 bases and 6 bases respectively, with 13 bases between them. The CDR3 DNA follows: TGTGCCAGCACCAGAGGAGGTGTTCAGCCCCAGCATTTT. It is translated as CASTRGGVQPQHF.

The chain links TRBV9 to TRBJ2-3; a weak D match, TRBD2 (6 bases). The V gene's germline CDR1 is SGDLS and CDR2 YYNGEE. With 2 bases removed from V and 6 bases from J, the gap between germline ends came to 22 bases. The CDR3 is 17 amino acids. The CDR3: CASSVSLGGARADTQYF. The CDR3 coding sequence is TGTGCCAGCAGCGTCTCCCTCGGCGGGGCAAGGGCGGATACGCAGTATTTT. The variable domain in full, with the rest retrieved from reference TRBV9 and TRBJ2-3, is DSGVTQTPKHLITATGQRVTLRCSPRSGDLSVYWYQQSLDQGLQFLIQYYNGEERAKGNILERFSAQQFPDLHSELNLSSLELGDSALYFCASSVSLGGARADTQYFGPGTRLTVL.

The CDR3 DNA is TGCGCCAGCAGCTTGGAGCCCCTCAAGAACACTGAAGCTTTCTTT. Its translation is CASSLEPLKNTEAFF. The chain links TRBV5-1 to TRBJ1-1, with unresolved D. The CDR3 has 15 residues. Per the germline V gene, CDR1 is SGHRS and CDR2 is YFSETQ. V was cut by 0 bases and J by 1 base, with 10 bases left in between. Using reference TRBV5-1 and TRBJ1-1 for the parts outside the CDR3, the full variable domain is KAGVTQTPRYLIKTRGQQVTLSCSPISGHRSVSWYQQTPGQGLQFLFEYFSETQRNKGNFPGRFSGRQFSNSRSEMNVSTLELGDSALYLCASSLEPLKNTEAFFGQGTRLTVV.

This chain uses TRBV28 with TRBJ1-5; D perhaps matches TRBD1 (6 bases). With 6 bases removed from V and 6 bases from J, the gap between germline ends came to 15 bases. This CDR3 has 14 amino acids. Germline CDR1 and CDR2: MDHEN and SYDVKM. The CDR3 DNA reads as TGTGCCAGCAGACCTTCAGGGGTCGGTCAGCCCCAGCATTTT. Amino acids: CASRPSGVGQPQHF. The full variable domain, completed using reference TRBV28 and TRBJ1-5, is DVKVTQSSRYLVKRTGEKVFLECVQDMDHENMFWYRQDPGLGLRLIYFSYDVKMKEKGDIPEGYSVSREKKERFSLILESASTNQTSMYLCASRPSGVGQPQHFGDGTRLSIL.

This chain connects TRBV10-2 to TRBJ2-2; 8 nucleotides align to TRBD2. Germline loops: CDR1 WSHSY, CDR2 SAAADI. The trim removed 7 bases at V and 6 bases at J, leaving 13 bases unmatched. The CDR3 sequence is 16 residues long. The CDR3 bases are TGCGCCAGCACCGGGTCTGGGGGACTAGTTCCCGGGGAGCTGTTTTTT. Translation gives CASTGSGGLVPGELFF.

This chain uses TRBV3-1 (or the pseudogene TRBV3-2) with TRBJ1-2, with D possibly TRBD1 on 6 matching bases. The CDR3 has 15 residues. Germline V gene sequence: CDR1 LGHDT, CDR2 YNNKEL (reference sequence). Trimming removed 2 bases at V and 5 bases at J, with 15 bases between. CDR3 sequence reads: CASSQKGGETYGYTF. For the CDR3, the DNA is TGTGCCAGCAGCCAAAAGGGGGGGGAGACTTATGGCTACACCTTC.

The rearrangement links TRBV20-1 to TRBJ2-3; TRBD1 agrees at 12 bases. This CDR3 has 16 amino acids. In germline, CDR1 is DFQATT, CDR2 SNEGSKA (reference sequence). Germline trimming cut 3 bases from V and 3 bases from J; bases unmatched to any gene: 7. The CDR3 region is CSASPGQGARTDTQYF. DNA of the CDR3: TGCAGTGCTAGTCCGGGACAGGGGGCCCGGACAGATACGCAGTATTTT.

This chain joins TRBV7-8 and TRBJ2-7; 9 bases are shared with TRBD2. J was trimmed by 2 bases and V by 0 bases; bases with no gene match: 5. The germline gives CDR1 SGHVS, CDR2 FQNEAQ. The CDR3 is made up of 16 amino acids. The CDR3 bases are TGTGCCAGCAGCTTAGCACTAGCGGGTGGTCCCTACGAGCAGTACTTC. Translating gives CASSLALAGGPYEQYF.